The clone carrying this T cell receptor beta chain turned up a few times. The data belong to a study of blood T cells in healthy people across ages. PCR was performed a second time for roughly 7 to 11 cycles using a sample-barcoded 5' primer and a J-beta primer mix. One entry per CDR3 protein, called by TCRdb with MiXCR from the 5' RACE reads. The data contain some 1.5 million distinct CDR3 sequences, 28% of them seen just once; the ten biggest clones take up 7.7%. The CDR3 length is 14 residues. V dropped 0 bases and J dropped 6 bases, with 10 bases sitting between them. Germline V CDR1 and CDR2: SGHRS, YFSETQ.

The TCR originated in a woman aged 25 to 39 in good health. The chain is built from TRBV5-1 and TRBJ2-1; unclear D gene. The sample taken for sequencing was blood. The DNA of the CDR3 is TGCGCCAGCAGCTTGGCCCCGACTGGCAATGAGCAGTTCTTC. Protein: CASSLAPTGNEQFF.